Shown below are 6 T cell receptor beta chains from a single sample sequenced in a study of T-cell memory formation after mild COVID-19. From the 5' RACE reads, TCRdb called clonotypes with MiXCR, one entry per CDR3 protein. The sample yields 300,000 to 350,000 distinct CDR3 sequences, around 19% seen once. The sample taken for sequencing was PBMCs or a T cell subset sorted from them (not recorded which). These TCRs come from a man between 18 and 35 years old who had mild COVID-19 (a few samples of this study predate the infection). Cell type and time point are not known.

This clonotype was detected ten times or more. This CDR3 is CASSLAGAMTGELFF. DNA for the CDR3: TGTGCCAGCAGTTTAGCGGGGGCGATGACCGGGGAGCTGTTTTTT. The V gene is TRBV7-3, the J gene TRBJ2-2; TRBD2 agrees at 9 bases. Unmatched junction bases numbered 7, after V lost 6 bases and J lost 5 bases. The CDR3 contains 15 residues. Germline values: CDR1 SGHTA, CDR2 FQGTGA.

The sample holds a few counts of this clonotype. CDR3 loop: CSARGSGGPANTGELFF. The CDR3 nucleotides are TGCAGTGCTAGAGGGAGCGGGGGCCCAGCGAACACCGGGGAGCTGTTTTTT. The genes are TRBV20-1 and TRBJ2-2; 8 nucleotides match TRBD2. The CDR3 sequence is 17 residues long. CDR1 DFQATT and CDR2 SNEGSKA come from the germline V gene (reference sequence). After removal of 1 base from V and 0 bases from J, the junction contained 7 bases not matched to a gene.

This clonotype has a handful of counts. V and J are TRBV4-2 and TRBJ1-4; D is undetermined. The V end lost 7 bases, the J end lost 4 bases, and 13 bases lay between the germline ends. CDR1 is LGHNA and CDR2 is YNFKEQ in the germline V gene. CDR3 length: 14 amino acids. CDR3 protein: CASTHPGLNEKLFF. CDR3 sequence (DNA): TGTGCCAGCACCCACCCAGGACTTAATGAAAAACTGTTTTTT.

Concerning this clonotype: The junction differs from germline at one of its ends, possibly a read error. This rearrangement joins TRBV9 to TRBJ2-5; D not certain. Germline assignment: CDR1 SGDLS and CDR2 YYNGEE. This CDR3 contains 14 residues. The CDR3 nucleotides are TGTGCCAGAAGCGTAGCTTACCGGAAAGAGACCCAGTACTTC. This gives the protein CARSVAYRKETQYF.

V usage is TRBV18 and J usage is TRBJ2-5, with 7 nucleotides matching TRBD1. There are 14 residues in the CDR3. With 5 bases clipped from V and 2 bases from J, the junction kept 5 bases outside the gene matches. Germline CDR1 reads KGHSH; CDR2 reads LQKENI. The CDR3 sequence: CASSKRDRQETQYF. The DNA for the CDR3 is TGTGCCAGCTCAAAACGGGACAGACAAGAGACCCAGTACTTC.

The chain joins TRBV5-1 to TRBJ1-5; the D is unclear. The V end lost 0 bases, the J end lost 11 bases, and 15 bases lay between the germline ends. CDR1 and CDR2 from the germline V gene are SGHRS and YFSETQ. The CDR3 is 14 amino acids. The CDR3 loop is CASSLVGEGSAQHF. The CDR3 DNA reads as TGCGCCAGCAGCTTGGTAGGTGAAGGGTCCGCCCAGCATTTT.